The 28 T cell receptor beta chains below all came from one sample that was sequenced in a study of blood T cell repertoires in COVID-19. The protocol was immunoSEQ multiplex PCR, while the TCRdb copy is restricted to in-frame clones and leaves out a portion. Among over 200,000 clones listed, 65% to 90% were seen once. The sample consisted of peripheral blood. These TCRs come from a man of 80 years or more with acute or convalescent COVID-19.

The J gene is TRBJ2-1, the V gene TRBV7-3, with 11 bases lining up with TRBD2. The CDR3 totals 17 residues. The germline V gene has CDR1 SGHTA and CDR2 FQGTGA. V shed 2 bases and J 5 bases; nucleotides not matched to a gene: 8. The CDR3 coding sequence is TGTGCCAGCAGCTTATCATATGGACTAGCGGGTCACAATGAGCAGTTCTTC. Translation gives CASSLSYGLAGHNEQFF.

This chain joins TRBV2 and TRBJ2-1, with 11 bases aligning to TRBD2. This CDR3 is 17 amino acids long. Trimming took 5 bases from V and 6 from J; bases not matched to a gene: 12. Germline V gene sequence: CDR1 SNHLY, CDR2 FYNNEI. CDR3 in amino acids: CASSLFLLAGEGNEQFF. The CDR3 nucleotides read TGTGCCAGCAGTCTATTCCTACTAGCGGGAGAAGGCAATGAGCAGTTCTTC.

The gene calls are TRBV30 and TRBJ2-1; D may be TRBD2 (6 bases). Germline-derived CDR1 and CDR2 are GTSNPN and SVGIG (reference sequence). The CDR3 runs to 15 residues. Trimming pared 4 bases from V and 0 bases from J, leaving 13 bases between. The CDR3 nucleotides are TGTGCCTGGACCTGGGACTGGAGCTCCTACAATGAGCAGTTCTTC. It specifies CAWTWDWSSYNEQFF.

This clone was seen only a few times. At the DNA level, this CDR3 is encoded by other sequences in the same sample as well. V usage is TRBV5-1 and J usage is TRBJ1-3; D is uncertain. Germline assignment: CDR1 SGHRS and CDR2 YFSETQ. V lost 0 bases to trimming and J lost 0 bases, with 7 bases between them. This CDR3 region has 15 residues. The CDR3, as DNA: TGCGCCAGCAGCTTGGATGGGAGCTCTGGAAACACCATATATTTT. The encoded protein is CASSLDGSSGNTIYF.

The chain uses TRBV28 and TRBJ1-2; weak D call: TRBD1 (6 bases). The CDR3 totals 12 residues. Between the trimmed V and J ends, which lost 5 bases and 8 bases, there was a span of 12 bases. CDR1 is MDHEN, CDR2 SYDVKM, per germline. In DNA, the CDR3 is TGTGCCAGCAGTGTGGGGGCTCGGGGCTACACCTTC. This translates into CASSVGARGYTF.

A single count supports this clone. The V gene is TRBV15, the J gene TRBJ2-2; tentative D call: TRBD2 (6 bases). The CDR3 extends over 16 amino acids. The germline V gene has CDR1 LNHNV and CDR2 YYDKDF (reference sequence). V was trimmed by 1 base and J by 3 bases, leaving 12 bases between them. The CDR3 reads CATSRVGGGDTGELFF. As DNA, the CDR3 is TGTGCCACCAGCAGAGTGGGGGGAGGAGACACCGGGGAGCTGTTTTTT.

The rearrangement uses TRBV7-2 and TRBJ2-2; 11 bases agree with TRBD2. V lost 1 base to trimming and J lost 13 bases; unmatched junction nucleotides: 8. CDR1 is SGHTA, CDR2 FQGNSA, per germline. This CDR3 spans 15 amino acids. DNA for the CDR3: TGTGCCAGCAGCTTAGTAGCGGGAGGGGCGGCGGGGCTGTTTTTT. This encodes CASSLVAGGAAGLFF.

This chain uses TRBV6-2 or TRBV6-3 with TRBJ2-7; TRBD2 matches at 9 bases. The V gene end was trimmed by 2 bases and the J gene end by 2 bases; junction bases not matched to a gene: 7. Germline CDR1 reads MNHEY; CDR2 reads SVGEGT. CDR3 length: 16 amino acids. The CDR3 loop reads CASSYRAGGLAYEQYV. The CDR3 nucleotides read TGTGCCAGCAGTTACAGGGCGGGAGGGCTCGCCTACGAGCAGTACGTC.

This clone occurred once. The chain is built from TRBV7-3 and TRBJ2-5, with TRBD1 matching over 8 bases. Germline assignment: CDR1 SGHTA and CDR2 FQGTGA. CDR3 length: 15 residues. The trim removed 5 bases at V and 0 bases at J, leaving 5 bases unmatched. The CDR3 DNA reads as TGTGCCAGCAGCAGGACAGGGTTATACCAAGAGACCCAGTACTTC. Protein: CASSRTGLYQETQYF.

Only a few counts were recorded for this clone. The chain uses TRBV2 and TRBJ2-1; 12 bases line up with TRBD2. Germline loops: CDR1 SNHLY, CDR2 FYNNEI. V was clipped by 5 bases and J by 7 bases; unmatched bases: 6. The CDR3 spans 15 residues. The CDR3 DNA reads TGTGCCAGCAGTCGACTAGCGGGAGTGATAAATGAGCAGTTCTTC. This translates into CASSRLAGVINEQFF. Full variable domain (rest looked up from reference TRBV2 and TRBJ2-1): EPEVTQTPSHQVTQMGQEVILRCVPISNHLYFYWYRQILGQKVEFLVSFYNNEISEKSEIFDDQFSVERPDGSNFTLKIRSTKLEDSAMYFCASSRLAGVINEQFFGPGTRLTVL.

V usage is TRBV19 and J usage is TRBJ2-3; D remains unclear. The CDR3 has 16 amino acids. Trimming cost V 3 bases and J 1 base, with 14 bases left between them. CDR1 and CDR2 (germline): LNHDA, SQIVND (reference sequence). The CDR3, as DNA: TGTGCCAGTAGTATCGGTTTAGGTCAGGGCACAGATACGCAGTATTTT. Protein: CASSIGLGQGTDTQYF.

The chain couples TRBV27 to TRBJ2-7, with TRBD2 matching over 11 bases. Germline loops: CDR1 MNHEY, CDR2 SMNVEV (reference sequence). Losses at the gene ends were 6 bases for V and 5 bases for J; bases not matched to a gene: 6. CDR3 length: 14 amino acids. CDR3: CASRPLAGVHEQYV. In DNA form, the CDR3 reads TGTGCCAGCAGACCACTAGCGGGAGTTCACGAGCAGTACGTC.

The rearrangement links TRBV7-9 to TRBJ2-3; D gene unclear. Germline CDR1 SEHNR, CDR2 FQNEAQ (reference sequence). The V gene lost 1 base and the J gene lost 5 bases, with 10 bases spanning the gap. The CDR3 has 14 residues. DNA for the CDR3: TGTGCCAGCAGCTTAGGAAGCGCTGGAGATACGCAGTATTTT. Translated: CASSLGSAGDTQYF.

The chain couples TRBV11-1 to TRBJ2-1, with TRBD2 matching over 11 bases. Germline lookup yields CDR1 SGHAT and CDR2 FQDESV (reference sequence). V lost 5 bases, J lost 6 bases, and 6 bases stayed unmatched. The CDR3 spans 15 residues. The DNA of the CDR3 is TGTGCCAGCAGCCAGGGGACTAGCGGAGTCAATGAGCAGTTCTTC. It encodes CASSQGTSGVNEQFF.

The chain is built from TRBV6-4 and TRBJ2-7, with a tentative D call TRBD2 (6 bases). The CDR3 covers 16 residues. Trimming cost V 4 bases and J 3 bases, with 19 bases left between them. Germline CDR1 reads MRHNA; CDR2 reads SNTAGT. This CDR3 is CASSVCGTRVFYEQYV. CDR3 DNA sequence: TGTGCCAGCAGTGTTTGCGGGACCCGAGTGTTCTACGAGCAGTACGTC.

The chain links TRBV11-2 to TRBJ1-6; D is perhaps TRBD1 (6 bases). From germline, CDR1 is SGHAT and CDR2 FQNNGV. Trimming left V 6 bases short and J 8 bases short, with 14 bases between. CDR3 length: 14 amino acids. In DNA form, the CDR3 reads TGTGCCAGCAGAGCGACAGGTTCGGATTCACCCCTCCACTTT. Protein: CASRATGSDSPLHF.

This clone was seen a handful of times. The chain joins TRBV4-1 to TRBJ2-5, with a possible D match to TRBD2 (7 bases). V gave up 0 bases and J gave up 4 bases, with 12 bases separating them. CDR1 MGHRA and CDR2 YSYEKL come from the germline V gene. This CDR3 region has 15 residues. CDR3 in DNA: TGCGCCAGCAGCCAAGATTGGGGGGGGGCAGAGACCCAGTACTTC. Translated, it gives CASSQDWGGAETQYF.

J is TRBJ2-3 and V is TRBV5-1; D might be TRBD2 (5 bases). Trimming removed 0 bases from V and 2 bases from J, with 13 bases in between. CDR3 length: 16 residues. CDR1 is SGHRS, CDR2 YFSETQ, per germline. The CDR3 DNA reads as TGCGCCAGCAGCTTGGACTCTTCGGGGTACACAGATACGCAGTATTTT. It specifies CASSLDSSGYTDTQYF.

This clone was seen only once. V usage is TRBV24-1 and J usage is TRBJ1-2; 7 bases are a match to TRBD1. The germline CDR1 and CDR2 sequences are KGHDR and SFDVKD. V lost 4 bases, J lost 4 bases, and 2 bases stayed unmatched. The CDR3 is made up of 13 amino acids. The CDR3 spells CATSDRDSYGYTF. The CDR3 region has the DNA TGTGCCACCAGTGACCGGGACAGCTATGGCTACACCTTC.

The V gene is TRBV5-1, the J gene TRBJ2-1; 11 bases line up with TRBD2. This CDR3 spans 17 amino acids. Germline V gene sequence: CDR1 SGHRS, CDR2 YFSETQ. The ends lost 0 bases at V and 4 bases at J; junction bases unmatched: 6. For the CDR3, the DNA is TGCGCCAGCAGCTTGGCGGAGGGACTAGCGGCATACAATGAGCAGTTCTTC. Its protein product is CASSLAEGLAAYNEQFF.

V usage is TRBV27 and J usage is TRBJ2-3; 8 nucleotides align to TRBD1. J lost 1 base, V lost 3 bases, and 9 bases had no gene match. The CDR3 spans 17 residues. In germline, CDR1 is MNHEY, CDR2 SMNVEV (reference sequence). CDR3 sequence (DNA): TGTGCCAGCAGTTTTCCACCCGGGACAGGCGGCACAGATACGCAGTATTTT. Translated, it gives CASSFPPGTGGTDTQYF.

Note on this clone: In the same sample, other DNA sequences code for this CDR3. The CDR3 protein is CASSLGTSGTYEQYF. CDR3 DNA: TGTGCCAGCAGCCTAGGGACTAGCGGTACCTACGAGCAGTACTTC. The rearrangement links TRBV7-2 to TRBJ2-7; 11 positions match TRBD2. CDR1 is SGHTA and CDR2 is FQGNSA in the germline V gene. V shed 5 bases, J shed 2 bases, and the junction held 5 bases outside the gene matches. This CDR3 contains 15 residues.

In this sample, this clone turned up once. The CDR3 sequence is CASSIAGKTEAFF. The CDR3 bases are TGTGCCAGCAGTATCGCAGGGAAGACTGAAGCTTTCTTT. V is TRBV6-2 or TRBV6-3 and J is TRBJ1-1, with a possible D match to TRBD1 (5 bases). The CDR3 is 13 residues long. Trimming left V 5 bases short and J 5 bases short, with 12 bases between. From germline, CDR1 is MNHEY and CDR2 SVGEGT.

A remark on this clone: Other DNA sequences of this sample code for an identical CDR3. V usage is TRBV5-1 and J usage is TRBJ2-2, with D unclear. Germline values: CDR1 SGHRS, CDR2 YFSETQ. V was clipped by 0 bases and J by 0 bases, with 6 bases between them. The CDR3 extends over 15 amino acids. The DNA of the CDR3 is TGCGCCAGCAGCTTGGAATCTACGAACACCGGGGAGCTGTTTTTT. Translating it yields CASSLESTNTGELFF.

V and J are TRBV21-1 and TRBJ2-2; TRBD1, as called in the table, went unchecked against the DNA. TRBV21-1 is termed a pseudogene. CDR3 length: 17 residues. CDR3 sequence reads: CASLRDMGRGNTGELFF. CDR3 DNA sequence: TGTGCCAGCCTTAGGGATATGGGCAGGGGGAACACCGGGGAGCTGTTTTTT.

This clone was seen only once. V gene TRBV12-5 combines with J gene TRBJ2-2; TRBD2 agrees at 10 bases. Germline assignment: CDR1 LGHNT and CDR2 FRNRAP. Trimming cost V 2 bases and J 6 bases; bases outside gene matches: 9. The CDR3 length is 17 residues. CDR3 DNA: TGTGCTAGTGGTTTGCCCCCCCTAGCGGGAGTGCCCGGGGAGCTGTTTTTT. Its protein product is CASGLPPLAGVPGELFF.

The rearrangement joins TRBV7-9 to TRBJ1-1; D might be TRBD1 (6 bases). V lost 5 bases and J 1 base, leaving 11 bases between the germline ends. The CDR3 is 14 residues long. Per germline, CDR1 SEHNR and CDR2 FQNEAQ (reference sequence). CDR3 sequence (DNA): TGTGCCAGCAGCGCCCAACAGGGGAACACTGAAGCTTTCTTT. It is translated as CASSAQQGNTEAFF.

CDR3 bases: TGTGCCAGCAGTTTATCGTTTGAGGGTTCACCCCTCCACTTT. Translating gives CASSLSFEGSPLHF. The chain uses TRBV27 and TRBJ1-6; D gene ambiguous. Germline values: CDR1 MNHEY, CDR2 SMNVEV (reference sequence). This CDR3 comprises 14 residues. V lost 0 bases and J lost 9, with 9 bases in between.